Below, 3 T cell receptor beta chains from the same sample are listed, as sequenced in a study of blood T cell repertoires in COVID-19. This table comes from immunoSEQ multiplex PCR, and its TCRdb copy is limited to in-frame clones, with some not included. The sample holds around 250,000 clones; approximately 87% are singletons and the top ten take 3.5% to 5.5%. Sequencing was carried out using peripheral blood. Receptors originate from a man in his sixties who had recovered from COVID-19.

The chain has TRBV9 and TRBJ2-1; 9 bases line up with TRBD1. This CDR3 comprises 16 residues. J gave up 0 bases and V 3 bases, and 4 bases lay outside the gene matches. Germline lookup yields CDR1 SGDLS and CDR2 YYNGEE. The CDR3 coding sequence is TGTGCCAGCAGCGCAGGGACAGGGTCCTCCTACAATGAGCAGTTCTTC. Encoded protein: CASSAGTGSSYNEQFF. The full variable domain, with the rest looked up from reference TRBV9 and TRBJ2-1, is DSGVTQTPKHLITATGQRVTLRCSPRSGDLSVYWYQQSLDQGLQFLIQYYNGEERAKGNILERFSAQQFPDLHSELNLSSLELGDSALYFCASSAGTGSSYNEQFFGPGTRLTVL.

The J gene is TRBJ2-2, the V gene TRBV5-1; TRBD1 matches 7 bases. CDR3 length: 15 amino acids. Trimming cost V 8 bases and J 5 bases; bases outside gene matches: 12. In germline, CDR1 is SGHRS, CDR2 YFSETQ. The CDR3 here is CASRDEGARTGELFF. The CDR3, as DNA: TGCGCCAGTAGAGACGAGGGGGCTCGAACCGGGGAGCTGTTTTTT.

The chain carries TRBV19 and TRBJ2-3; no firm D call. The CDR3 covers 13 residues. CDR1 is LNHDA, CDR2 SQIVND, per germline (reference sequence). Between the trimmed V and J ends, which lost 5 bases and 1 base, there was a span of 7 bases. CDR3 residues: CASSHQGTDTQYF. CDR3 nucleotide sequence: TGTGCCAGTAGTCATCAGGGCACAGATACGCAGTATTTT.